Listed here are 19 T cell receptor beta chains from one sample, sequenced in a study of T cell repertoires in cytomegalovirus infection. Using its own MiXCR run on the reads, TCRdb lists one record per CDR3 protein. The repertoire has around 530,000 distinct CDR3 sequences, around 27% of them found once; the top ten carry about 12%. The sample was PBMCs. These receptors all stem from a human donor in good health (CMV status not recorded). Some clones in this sample may be carry-over from other donors' samples.

This rearrangement joins TRBV18 to TRBJ2-7; the D call may be TRBD1 or TRBD2 (5 bases each). CDR1 is KGHSH and CDR2 is LQKENI in the germline V gene. The CDR3 runs to 13 residues. The CDR3 DNA sequence: TGTGCCAGCTCATCAGATCAGGGTAGGGAGCAGTACGTA. This sequence encodes CASSSDQGREQYV.

The V gene is TRBV28, the J gene TRBJ2-1, with D perhaps being TRBD1 or TRBD2 (5 bases each). The CDR3 has 10 residues. Between the trimmed V and J ends, which lost 11 bases and 8 bases, there was a span of 10 bases. The germline gives CDR1 MDHEN, CDR2 SYDVKM. DNA for the CDR3: TGTGCCCTGGGGGTGCATGAGCAGTTCTTC. Its protein is CALGVHEQFF.

The chain links TRBV19 to TRBJ2-7; 7 nucleotides align to TRBD2. CDR1 is LNHDA, CDR2 SQIVND, per germline (reference sequence). Unmatched junction bases numbered 8, after V lost 3 bases and J lost 3 bases. This CDR3 region has 15 residues. CDR3 coding DNA: TGTGCCAGTAGTATTGGAGCGGGATGGGGCTACGAGCAGTACGTC. Protein: CASSIGAGWGYEQYV.

This clonotype showed up many times. This chain connects TRBV7-2 to TRBJ2-7; D is uncertain. Germline lookup yields CDR1 SGHTA and CDR2 FQGNSA. V was shortened by 1 base and J by 2 bases, with 12 bases between the two germline ends. The CDR3 totals 15 residues. CDR3 nucleotides: TGTGCCAGCAGCTTAGAGTTGGGAAGTACCTACGAGCAGTACTTC. This encodes CASSLELGSTYEQYF.

The sample holds a few counts of this clonotype. The chain couples TRBV12-5 to TRBJ1-2; D gene ambiguous. The CDR3 totals 15 residues. Germline lookup yields CDR1 LGHNT and CDR2 FRNRAP. Trimming cost V 1 base and J 4 bases, with 13 bases left between them. CDR3 in DNA: TGTGCTAGTGGTTTGGCTCAAAGGGTGGGCTATGGCTACACCTTC. Amino acids: CASGLAQRVGYGYTF. Full variable domain (missing parts from reference TRBV12-5 and TRBJ1-2): DARVTQTPRHKVTEMGQEVTMRCQPILGHNTVFWYRQTMMQGLELLAYFRNRAPLDDSGMPKDRFSAEMPDATLATLKIQPSEPRDSAVYFCASGLAQRVGYGYTFGSGTRLTVV.

The chain combines TRBV28 with TRBJ1-1; tentatively, D is TRBD1 (6 bases). In germline, CDR1 is MDHEN, CDR2 SYDVKM. The CDR3 contains 14 residues. Deletions cut 2 bases from V and 1 base from J, with 8 bases between. CDR3 amino acids: CASSLMGQNTEAFF. Written as DNA, the CDR3 is TGTGCCAGCAGTTTAATGGGACAGAACACTGAAGCTTTCTTT.

Many counts were recorded for this clonotype. The rearrangement links TRBV7-2 to TRBJ2-5, with 12 bases lining up with TRBD2. This CDR3 region has 15 residues. Germline CDR1 SGHTA, CDR2 FQGNSA. V lost 5 bases and J lost 1; bases outside the gene matches: 2. The CDR3: CASSRTSGVQETQYF. The CDR3 DNA is TGTGCCAGCAGCCGGACTAGCGGGGTCCAAGAGACCCAGTACTTC.

The chain links TRBV6-2 or TRBV6-3 to TRBJ2-1; 11 bases match TRBD1. The CDR3 consists of 14 residues. The V segment lost 7 bases and the J segment 5 bases; nucleotides outside the gene matches: 4. Germline V lookup: CDR1 MNHEY, CDR2 SVGEGT. CDR3 loop: CASNSGQGDNEQFF. The CDR3 bases are TGTGCCAGCAACTCGGGACAGGGGGACAATGAGCAGTTCTTC.

A word on this clonotype: At one end, the junction sequence differs from germline, possibly due to a read error. The V call is TRBV20-1, the J call TRBJ2-5, with D perhaps assigned TRBD1 or TRBD2 (6 bases each). The CDR3 is 16 residues long. Germline V gene lookup returns CDR1 DFQATT and CDR2 SNEGSKA (reference sequence). The CDR3 here is CSAREGGAGAGETQCF. The CDR3 coding sequence is TGCAGTGCTAGAGAGGGAGGCGCAGGGGCGGGTGAGACCCAGTGCTTC.

The chain is built from TRBV14 and TRBJ1-4; TRBD1 might be the D (5 bases). Trimming took 1 base from V and 7 from J, leaving 16 bases between them. Germline lookup yields CDR1 SGHDN and CDR2 FVKESK. CDR3 length: 16 residues. CDR3: CASSQVDSRASEKLFF. CDR3 sequence (DNA): TGTGCCAGCAGCCAAGTTGACAGCAGGGCGAGTGAAAAACTGTTTTTT.

The chain is built from TRBV5-1 and TRBJ2-5; maybe TRBD2 (6 bases). Germline CDR1 and CDR2: SGHRS and YFSETQ. V gave up 3 bases and J gave up 5 bases, with 11 bases separating them. The CDR3 sequence is 13 residues long. CDR3 sequence (DNA): TGCGCCAGCAGCTCGCTCCGGGGGGAGACCCAGTACTTC. Translating gives CASSSLRGETQYF.

V is TRBV6-5 and J is TRBJ1-6; no reliable D call. The CDR3 spans 13 residues. V was pared by 8 bases and J by 9 bases, with 14 bases between. Germline V gene sequence: CDR1 MNHEY, CDR2 SVGAGI. This CDR3 is CASAQRVSSPLHF. The CDR3, as DNA: TGTGCCAGCGCCCAGCGCGTGAGTTCACCCCTCCACTTT.

This clonotype appeared a few times. One end of the junction is discordant with germline, which a read error may explain. This sequence joins TRBV4-1 and TRBJ2-5; TRBD2 is a possible D gene (7 bases). This CDR3 has 15 residues. CDR1 MGHRA and CDR2 YSYEKL come from the germline V gene. The CDR3 sequence is CASNKGGTTQETQYF. CDR3 nucleotide sequence: TGTGCCAGCAACAAAGGGGGGACTACGCAAGAGACCCAGTACTTC.

J is TRBJ1-5 and V is TRBV2; 8 positions agree with TRBD1. In germline, CDR1 is SNHLY, CDR2 FYNNEI. The CDR3 has 17 amino acids. After removal of 2 bases from V and 6 bases from J, the junction contained 12 bases not matched to a gene. The CDR3 DNA is TGTGCCAGCAGTGAACGAAAAGGACAGGGTAAAGGTCAGCCCCAGCATTTT. It yields the protein CASSERKGQGKGQPQHF.

This clonotype was counted many times. The chain uses TRBV7-9 and TRBJ2-2; 7 bases are a match to TRBD1. Germline V CDR1 and CDR2: SEHNR, FQNEAQ (reference sequence). The CDR3 is made up of 17 amino acids. The ends lost 4 bases at V and 1 base at J; junction bases unmatched: 9. CDR3 DNA sequence: TGTGCCAGCAGCTACGGACTCTACAGGGGGAACACCGGGGAGCTGTTTTTT. Translation: CASSYGLYRGNTGELFF.

The table lists this clonotype with a few counts. This chain uses TRBV7-6 with TRBJ1-5; no firm D call. V was pared by 4 bases and J by 2 bases, with 12 bases between. The CDR3 is made up of 15 amino acids. Germline-derived CDR1 and CDR2 are SGHVS and FNYEAQ. The CDR3, as DNA: TGTGCCAGCAGCTCACAAGAGGAGGGCAATCAGCCCCAGCATTTT. Its translation: CASSSQEEGNQPQHF.

There are a few counts of this clonotype. The CDR3 spells CASRKTGQYSPLHF. The DNA of the CDR3 is TGTGCCAGCAGGAAGACAGGGCAATATTCACCCCTCCACTTT. The rearrangement links TRBV12-3 or TRBV12-4 to TRBJ1-6; TRBD1 matches at 7 bases. Trimming removed 6 bases from V and 8 bases from J; junction bases left unmatched: 7. This CDR3 region has 14 residues.

V is TRBV7-9 and J is TRBJ2-7, with 14 bases that match TRBD2. Trimming removed 2 bases from V and 6 bases from J; junction bases left unmatched: 9. This CDR3 region has 17 residues. Germline CDR1 and CDR2: SEHNR and FQNEAQ (reference sequence). CDR3 sequence (DNA): TGTGCCAGCAGCTTACCTATTGGGACTAGCGGGAGTAGCGAGCAGTACTTC. Translated: CASSLPIGTSGSSEQYF.

This clonotype was picked up a small number of times. The V and J genes are TRBV27 and TRBJ1-2, with TRBD1 identical over 7 bases. Germline V CDR1 and CDR2: MNHEY, SMNVEV (reference sequence). The CDR3 spans 14 residues. V lost 6 bases, J lost 5 bases, and 9 bases stayed unmatched. This CDR3 reads CASRNRGQVYGYTF. CDR3 nucleotides: TGTGCCAGCAGGAACAGGGGTCAGGTGTATGGCTACACCTTC.